These 21 T cell receptor beta chains came from one sample sequenced in a study of T and B cells in COVID-19 patients. Blood genomic DNA input for TRB amplification was about 240-550 ng. TRB rearrangements were amplified by multiplex PCR with BIOMED2 TRB-A/B primers. TCRdb itself ran the multiplex PCR reads through MiXCR, one entry per CDR3 protein. The table lists about 8,000 distinct CDR3 sequences, about 28% of them singletons, with around 5.5% in the top ten. The sample taken for sequencing was blood. These TCRs come from a human donor who had recovered from COVID-19.

The rearrangement uses TRBV6-5 and TRBJ2-1; no reliable D call. This CDR3 region has 15 residues. Trimming cost V 6 bases and J 0 bases, with 12 bases left between them. CDR1 and CDR2 (germline): MNHEY, SVGAGI. The CDR3 spells CASRPTLLSYNEQFF. In DNA form, the CDR3 reads TGTGCCAGCAGGCCGACTCTCCTCTCCTACAATGAGCAGTTCTTC.

The table lists this clonotype with many counts. V gene TRBV18 combines with J gene TRBJ2-7, with no clear D. CDR1 and CDR2 (germline): KGHSH, LQKENI. With 0 bases removed from V and 6 bases from J, the gap between germline ends came to 18 bases. This CDR3 region has 16 residues. DNA of the CDR3: TGTGCCAGCTCACCACCGTACTTAGAAGCGCCCCTCGAGCAGTACTTC. Translated, it gives CASSPPYLEAPLEQYF.

Only a few counts were recorded for this clonotype. The chain links TRBV6-1 to TRBJ1-1; perhaps TRBD1 as D (5 bases). There are 17 residues in the CDR3. Trimming removed 5 bases at V and 5 bases at J, with 24 bases between. Germline CDR1 is MNHNS and CDR2 is SASEGT. CDR3 sequence: CASSYPLGGKGNTEAFF. CDR3 nucleotide sequence: TGTGCCAGCAGTTACCCCCTGGGGGGAAAGGGCAATACTGAAGCTTTCTTT.

This clonotype was found once. CDR3 bases: TGCAGTGCTCCGGGACAGGGAATCAATCAGCCCCAGCATTTT. Its translation: CSAPGQGINQPQHF. The chain couples TRBV20-1 to TRBJ1-5, with 9 bases identical to TRBD1. The CDR3 consists of 14 residues. V shed 5 bases, J shed 3 bases, and the junction held 5 bases outside the gene matches. Looked up from germline, CDR1 is DFQATT and CDR2 is SNEGSKA (reference sequence).

This clonotype was found a few times. J is TRBJ1-1 and V is TRBV18; D uncertain. CDR1 and CDR2 from the germline V gene are KGHSH and LQKENI. This CDR3 contains 15 residues. Deletions cut 3 bases from V and 1 base from J, with 12 bases between. The CDR3 sequence is CASSPFFDPNTEAFF. DNA of the CDR3: TGTGCCAGCTCACCTTTTTTCGACCCGAACACTGAAGCTTTCTTT. Full variable domain (outside the CDR3, taken from reference TRBV18 and TRBJ1-1): NAGVMQNPRHLVRRRGQEARLRCSPMKGHSHVYWYRQLPEEGLKFMVYLQKENIIDESGMPKERFSAEFPKEGPSILRIQQVVRGDSAAYFCASSPFFDPNTEAFFGQGTRLTVV.

This clonotype counts as medium-sized. This rearrangement joins TRBV6-2 or TRBV6-3 to TRBJ2-1; D uncertain. Trimming shortened V by 8 bases and J by 9 bases, and 17 bases separated the two germline ends. CDR3 length equals 13 residues. Germline V gives CDR1 MNHEY, CDR2 SVGEGT. CDR3 protein: CASRNTLGGEQFF. The CDR3 DNA is TGTGCCAGCCGCAATACGCTTGGCGGTGAGCAGTTCTTC.

V usage is TRBV20-1 and J usage is TRBJ2-7; D ambiguous. The V gene lost 2 bases and the J gene lost 7 bases, with 15 bases spanning the gap. Germline values: CDR1 DFQATT, CDR2 SNEGSKA (reference sequence). CDR3 length: 13 residues. CDR3 bases: TGCAGTGCTAGATTCGGGCCCGCCAGGGAGCAGTACGTC. Translated: CSARFGPAREQYV.

This clonotype was seen a handful of times. J is TRBJ2-5 and V is TRBV7-6, with TRBD1 matching over 7 bases. This CDR3 region has 15 residues. The V gene end was trimmed by 3 bases and the J gene end by 7 bases; junction bases not matched to a gene: 11. CDR1 SGHVS and CDR2 FNYEAQ come from the germline V gene. The CDR3 loop is CASSFPGQAGGTQYF. In DNA, the CDR3 is TGTGCCAGCAGCTTCCCCGGACAGGCCGGCGGGACCCAGTACTTC.

This clonotype was recorded once. This sequence joins TRBV7-2 and TRBJ1-6, with 7 bases lining up with TRBD1. This CDR3 has 14 residues. Germline V gene sequence: CDR1 SGHTA, CDR2 FQGNSA. The junction had 8 bases not matched to a gene; V was cut back by 5 bases and J by 10 bases. The chain's CDR3 is CASSAWDRRSPLHF. The CDR3 DNA is TGTGCCAGCAGCGCCTGGGACAGACGGTCACCCCTCCACTTT.

This chain links TRBV6-2 or TRBV6-3 with TRBJ1-1, with D possibly TRBD1 on 5 matching bases. CDR3 length: 14 residues. Germline CDR1 is MNHEY and CDR2 is SVGEGT. V was shortened by 6 bases and J by 1 base, with 12 bases between the two germline ends. CDR3 region: CASRIDSRNTEAFF. CDR3 sequence (DNA): TGTGCCAGCAGGATCGACAGCCGGAACACTGAAGCTTTCTTT.

A few counts support this clonotype. This chain connects TRBV7-2 to TRBJ2-1; D not resolved. Trimming pared 1 base from V and 10 bases from J, leaving 11 bases between. The CDR3 is made up of 13 amino acids. Looked up from germline, CDR1 is SGHTA and CDR2 is FQGNSA. CDR3 bases: TGTGCCAGCAGCTTAGATCGCATCATGGAGCAGTTCTTC. Translated, it gives CASSLDRIMEQFF.

The gene calls are TRBV21-1 and TRBJ1-6; TRBD1 is the table's D call and was not checked against the DNA. TRBV21-1 counts as a pseudogene. CDR3 size: 14 residues. CDR3 sequence: CASSPGSYNSPLHF. Here the CDR3 DNA reads TGTGCCAGCAGCCCAGGGTCCTATAATTCACCCCTCCACTTT.

This clonotype qualifies as medium-sized. The J gene is TRBJ2-5, the V gene TRBV27; D might be TRBD1 or TRBD2, each matching 5 bases. This CDR3 spans 15 amino acids. Per the germline V gene, CDR1 is MNHEY and CDR2 is SMNVEV (reference sequence). Between the trimmed V and J ends, which lost 6 bases and 5 bases, there was a span of 19 bases. The CDR3 is CASSPFFGTGETQYF. DNA for the CDR3: TGTGCCAGCAGCCCATTTTTTGGGACGGGGGAGACCCAGTACTTC.

This clonotype has ten or more counts. The V call is TRBV7-2, the J call TRBJ2-7; possible D gene TRBD1, 6 bases. The CDR3 contains 17 residues. CDR1 is SGHTA and CDR2 is FQGNSA in the germline V gene. V dropped 5 bases and J dropped 3 bases, with 23 bases sitting between them. CDR3 DNA sequence: TGTGCCAGCAGCCCAGAGATGTATGGACAGTCCCACTACGAGCAGTACGTC. As protein: CASSPEMYGQSHYEQYV.

This clonotype was seen only a few times. This chain links TRBV7-2 with TRBJ1-3, with D possibly TRBD1 on 5 matching bases. Trimming took 5 bases from V and 4 from J, leaving 21 bases between them. The CDR3 has 17 residues. The germline CDR1 and CDR2 sequences are SGHTA and FQGNSA. CDR3: CASSTYYSGSGGNTIYF. The CDR3 region has the DNA TGTGCCAGCAGCACATACTACTCAGGGAGCGGGGGAAACACCATATATTTT.

This clonotype has more than one count but fewer than ten. The genes are TRBV7-9 and TRBJ2-1; D may be TRBD2 (7 bases). The CDR3 sequence is 16 residues long. The germline gives CDR1 SEHNR, CDR2 FQNEAQ (reference sequence). V lost 5 bases and J 4 bases, leaving 18 bases between the germline ends. CDR3 nucleotides: TGTGCCAGCAGCGATCCCGGGCGGGGGCTTTACAATGAGCAGTTCTTC. Amino acids: CASSDPGRGLYNEQFF.

This chain links TRBV6-2 or TRBV6-3 with TRBJ1-1; no definite D call. This CDR3 comprises 12 residues. Germline-derived CDR1 and CDR2 are MNHEY and SVGEGT. V was shortened by 6 bases and J by 2 bases, with 7 bases between the two germline ends. The CDR3 nucleotides are TGTGCCAGCAGGGTAATTAACACTGAAGCTTTCTTT. Amino acids: CASRVINTEAFF.

This clonotype qualifies as medium-sized. The rearrangement uses TRBV6-5 and TRBJ2-3; TRBD2 aligns across 9 bases. The V segment lost 2 bases and the J segment 6 bases; nucleotides outside the gene matches: 3. CDR3 size: 14 residues. Germline V gene sequence: CDR1 MNHEY, CDR2 SVGAGI. The CDR3 protein is CASSYSGGSDTQYF. CDR3 nucleotides: TGTGCCAGCAGTTACAGCGGGGGGTCGGATACGCAGTATTTT.

This chain joins TRBV6-5 and TRBJ2-5, with TRBD2 identical over 7 bases. Germline V gives CDR1 MNHEY, CDR2 SVGAGI. This CDR3 is 16 amino acids long. V dropped 2 bases and J dropped 5; count of bases not matched to a gene: 11. The CDR3 region has the DNA TGTGCCAGCAGTTACGATGGGGGGGATCCGGCGGAGACCCAGTACTTC. Its translation: CASSYDGGDPAETQYF.

The V gene is TRBV28, the J gene TRBJ1-2; D is uncertain. Germline CDR1 MDHEN, CDR2 SYDVKM. Trimming stripped 4 bases from V and 4 bases from J, with 7 bases between. The CDR3 has 12 residues. CDR3 bases: TGTGCCAGCAGTTCCCTTACCTATGGCTACACCTTC. This sequence encodes CASSSLTYGYTF.

There are a few counts of this clonotype. CDR3 loop: CASSFSGTGFSGANVLTF. CDR3 coding DNA: TGCGCCAGCAGCTTTAGCGGGACAGGCTTCTCTGGGGCCAACGTCCTGACTTTC. The rearrangement joins TRBV5-1 to TRBJ2-6; D may match TRBD1 or TRBD2 (8 bases each). Trimming removed 2 bases at V and 0 bases at J, with 15 bases between. This CDR3 contains 18 residues. CDR1 and CDR2 (germline): SGHRS, YFSETQ. The complete variable domain, with remaining parts taken from reference TRBV5-1 and TRBJ2-6, reads KAGVTQTPRYLIKTRGQQVTLSCSPISGHRSVSWYQQTPGQGLQFLFEYFSETQRNKGNFPGRFSGRQFSNSRSEMNVSTLELGDSALYLCASSFSGTGFSGANVLTFGAGSRLTVL.